Below are 20 T cell receptor beta chains sequenced from a single sample in a study of T cells after yellow fever vaccination. TCRdb reprocessed the 5' RACE reads via MiXCR and lists one record per CDR3 protein. The data show around 230,000 distinct CDR3 sequences, 5.5% to 8.5% seen once. The material sequenced was CD4+ T cells sorted from PBMCs, taken on the day of the yellow fever booster vaccination. Receptors were obtained from a man aged 25-45 years who received the YFV17D yellow fever vaccine.

This clonotype was observed a few times. The chain combines TRBV20-1 with TRBJ2-4, with D perhaps TRBD1 or TRBD2 (5 bases each). CDR3 length: 13 residues. With 3 bases removed from V and 1 base from J, the gap between germline ends came to 7 bases. The germline V gene encodes CDR1 DFQATT and CDR2 SNEGSKA (reference sequence). In nucleotides, the CDR3 is TGCAGTGCTAGCCGGGGCGCCAAAAACATTCAGTACTTC. Its translation is CSASRGAKNIQYF.

This clonotype was detected only a few times. The chain recombines TRBV30 with TRBJ2-7; the D gene is possibly TRBD2 (7 bases). Germline V gives CDR1 GTSNPN, CDR2 SVGIG (reference sequence). With 3 bases removed from V and 2 bases from J, the gap between germline ends came to 14 bases. CDR3 length: 14 amino acids. The CDR3 nucleotides are TGTGCCTGGAGGGAGGGGGGGGCGGCCTACGAGCAGTACTTC. It yields the protein CAWREGGAAYEQYF.

This clonotype was observed a few times. The chain is built from TRBV12-3 or TRBV12-4 and TRBJ1-1; 8 bases fit TRBD1. Trimming cost V 7 bases and J 8 bases; bases outside gene matches: 9. This CDR3 has 13 amino acids. The CDR3 DNA reads as TGTGCCAGCACCTGGACAGGGTTGAGCGAAGCTTTCTTT. As protein: CASTWTGLSEAFF.

This clonotype was counted only a few times. This rearrangement joins TRBV25-1 to TRBJ1-6; D gene unclear. V was shortened by 4 bases and J by 8 bases, with 9 bases between the two germline ends. Per germline, CDR1 MGHDK and CDR2 SYGVNS. The CDR3 covers 13 residues. DNA for the CDR3: TGTGCCAGCAGTGCCTTGACCTATTCACCCCTCCACTTT. Protein sequence: CASSALTYSPLHF. The variable domain in full, completed from reference TRBV25-1 and TRBJ1-6, reads EADIYQTPRYLVIGTGKKITLECSQTMGHDKMYWYQQDPGMELHLIHYSYGVNSTEKGDLSSESTVSRIRTEHFPLTLESARPSHTSQYLCASSALTYSPLHFGNGTRLTVT.

At least ten counts were recorded for this clonotype. This CDR3 is CASSSSGTGGSSSYNEQFF. As DNA, the CDR3 is TGTGCCAGCAGCTCGTCCGGGACAGGGGGTTCGAGCTCCTACAATGAGCAGTTCTTC. V and J are TRBV7-6 and TRBJ2-1; the match to TRBD1 covers 11 bases. CDR3 length equals 19 residues. V was pared by 4 bases and J by 0 bases, with 11 bases of the junction left unmatched. Germline CDR1 is SGHVS and CDR2 is FNYEAQ.

This clonotype appeared many times. This sequence joins TRBV5-1 and TRBJ2-7; 8 positions match TRBD1. V dropped 0 bases and J dropped 2; count of bases not matched to a gene: 7. Germline V gene data show CDR1 as SGHRS and CDR2 as YFSETQ. The CDR3 covers 16 residues. The CDR3 DNA reads as TGCGCCAGCAGCTTGGGGCGGGACAGGACAACCTACGAGCAGTACTTC. It yields the protein CASSLGRDRTTYEQYF.

The chain has TRBV5-1 and TRBJ2-5, with 8 bases lining up with TRBD2. CDR3 size: 15 residues. The germline V gene encodes CDR1 SGHRS and CDR2 YFSETQ. Trimming cost V 4 bases and J 4 bases; bases outside gene matches: 9. In DNA form, the CDR3 reads TGCGCCAGCAGCCTTAGCGGGAATGGCGGAGAGACCCAGTACTTC. Protein product: CASSLSGNGGETQYF.

This clonotype has a handful of counts. This chain uses TRBV6-2 or TRBV6-3 with TRBJ2-7; D might be TRBD2 (6 bases). V lost 5 bases and J lost 6, with 20 bases in between. Germline lookup yields CDR1 MNHEY and CDR2 SVGEGT. The CDR3 is 15 amino acids. The CDR3 region is CASSRPSAGLSEQYF. Here the CDR3 DNA reads TGTGCCAGCAGTCGCCCCTCAGCGGGCCTCAGCGAGCAGTACTTC.

There are many counts of this clonotype. The chain couples TRBV10-1 to TRBJ2-1; TRBD2 might be the D (6 bases). Germline CDR1 WNHNN, CDR2 SYGVQD (reference sequence). CDR3 length: 17 residues. The V end lost 7 bases, the J end lost 8 bases, and 27 bases lay between the germline ends. Written as DNA, the CDR3 is TGCGCCAGCACCCCGTACCAACTAAGCCGGGAGTCAGATGAGCAGTTCTTC. Translated, it gives CASTPYQLSRESDEQFF.

This clonotype was detected ten times or more. V is TRBV20-1 and J is TRBJ2-3; no clear D gene. Trimming left V 0 bases short and J 7 bases short, with 5 bases between. This CDR3 comprises 11 residues. Germline lookup yields CDR1 DFQATT and CDR2 SNEGSKA (reference sequence). The CDR3 loop reads CSARDPNTQYF. DNA of the CDR3: TGCAGTGCTAGAGATCCCAATACGCAGTATTTT.

This clonotype was observed a handful of times. V gene TRBV20-1 combines with J gene TRBJ1-5; TRBD1 is a possible D gene (6 bases). V shed 6 bases and J shed 3 bases, with 15 bases lying between them. In germline, CDR1 is DFQATT, CDR2 SNEGSKA (reference sequence). The CDR3 contains 14 residues. This CDR3 is CSARGGGHNQPQHF. CDR3 bases: TGCAGTGCGAGGGGTGGGGGCCACAATCAGCCCCAGCATTTT.

This clonotype appeared a few times. The CDR3 spells CSAPGEPAVEAAQYF. The CDR3 nucleotides are TGCAGTGCGCCCGGCGAGCCAGCTGTCGAGGCGGCGCAGTACTTC. The chain has TRBV20-1 and TRBJ2-7; no firm D call. Germline V gives CDR1 DFQATT, CDR2 SNEGSKA (reference sequence). Trimming took 6 bases from V and 9 from J, leaving 27 bases between them. CDR3 length equals 15 residues.

The gene calls are TRBV7-2 and TRBJ2-3; possibly TRBD2 for D (7 bases). The length of the CDR3 is 16 residues. Between the trimmed V and J ends, which lost 5 bases and 6 bases, there was a span of 21 bases. The germline gives CDR1 SGHTA, CDR2 FQGNSA. The CDR3 reads CASSLQPSGTGDTQYF. The CDR3 nucleotides read TGTGCCAGCAGCCTACAGCCTAGCGGAACAGGGGATACGCAGTATTTT.

This clonotype was counted ten times or more. An end of the junction differs from the germline gene, which may be a read error. The V and J genes are TRBV20-1 and TRBJ2-2; D unresolved. There are 11 residues in the CDR3. Germline CDR1 DFQATT, CDR2 SNEGSKA (reference sequence). The CDR3 here is CSARESGELFF. The CDR3 DNA reads TGCAGTGCCAGAGAATCGGGGGAGCTGTTTTTT.

This clonotype came up a few times. The CDR3 loop is CASSLQSVGNQPQHF. In DNA, the CDR3 is TGTGCCAGCAGCTTGCAATCTGTTGGCAATCAGCCCCAGCATTTT. This chain uses TRBV5-6 with TRBJ1-5, with no clear D. Trimming shortened V by 1 base and J by 2 bases, and 10 bases separated the two germline ends. The CDR3 has 15 amino acids. CDR1 SGHDT and CDR2 YYEEEE come from the germline V gene.

A few counts support this clonotype. This chain connects TRBV3-1 to TRBJ1-4, with unresolved D. Germline V gene data show CDR1 as LGHDT and CDR2 as YNNKEL (reference sequence). The CDR3 totals 12 residues. V was shortened by 2 bases and J by 7 bases, with 5 bases between the two germline ends. As DNA, the CDR3 is TGTGCCAGCAGCCAATATGGTGAAAAACTGTTTTTT. Amino acid sequence: CASSQYGEKLFF.

This clonotype appeared a few times. This sequence joins TRBV18 and TRBJ2-5; 8 nucleotides agree with TRBD2. J gave up 4 bases and V 5 bases, and 6 bases lay outside the gene matches. Per germline, CDR1 KGHSH and CDR2 LQKENI. The CDR3 consists of 14 residues. The CDR3 is CASSMSGRLETQYF. The CDR3 DNA sequence: TGTGCCAGCTCAATGAGCGGGAGATTAGAGACCCAGTACTTC.

The CDR3 sequence: CSVEDPASGRETQYF. CDR3 nucleotides: TGCAGCGTTGAAGATCCGGCTAGCGGGCGTGAGACCCAGTACTTC. The V call is TRBV29-1, the J call TRBJ2-5, with 8 bases aligning to TRBD2. V trimming: 0 bases; J trimming: 5 bases; junction bases outside the gene matches: 8. From germline, CDR1 is SQVTM and CDR2 ANQGSEA. This CDR3 has 15 residues.

The chain has TRBV7-9 and TRBJ2-1; TRBD2 might be the D (6 bases). V was clipped by 5 bases and J by 12 bases, with 20 bases between them. Germline V lookup: CDR1 SEHNR, CDR2 FQNEAQ (reference sequence). The CDR3 extends over 14 amino acids. The CDR3 region has the DNA TGTGCCAGCAGCCAACCCCGCGTTCGACTAGTGCAGTTCTTC. Its protein product is CASSQPRVRLVQFF.

This clonotype was detected ten times or more. This chain uses TRBV12-3 or TRBV12-4 with TRBJ2-7, with 11 bases fitting TRBD2. V shed 3 bases and J 4 bases; nucleotides not matched to a gene: 8. There are 16 residues in the CDR3. The CDR3 DNA reads TGTGCCAGCAGTTTCTCTCCGGGACTAGCGGAGTACGAGCAGTACTTC. Amino acids: CASSFSPGLAEYEQYF.